This T cell receptor (beta chain) came from a study of graft-versus-host responses after intestinal transplantation. For the study at large: Isolated intestinal, liver-intestinal, or multivisceral transplants were what recipients had. Following induction with anti-thymocyte globulin, all recipients were given tacrolimus and steroids for around three years.

Using immunoSEQ multiplex PCR, the repertoire was profiled, and TCRdb retains in-frame clones only, with some absent. Seen here are over 65,000 clones, approximately 89% observed once, and the top ten hold 7.6%. This CDR3 is 12 amino acids long. Trimming took off 7 bases at V and 8 bases at J, with 11 bases between the two ends. Germline values: CDR1 MGHRA, CDR2 YSYEKL. Study conclusions and caveats: Those patients showing graft-donor T cell macrochimerism displayed high graft-versus-host to host-versus-graft clonal ratios in allografts. Early post-transplant falls in HvG clones accompanied the peak levels of circulating GvH clones.

This clone has just a few counts. Its antigen is not identified. This clonotype was sampled from a human donor who was the organ donor for an intestinal transplant. Sequencing used unstimulated CD8+ T cells sorted from spleen or lymph node cells, obtained before transplant. V gene TRBV4-1 combines with J gene TRBJ2-2, with D tentatively TRBD2 (5 bases). The CDR3 loop reads CASNPPGGELFF. CDR3 nucleotides: TGCGCCAGCAACCCACCGGGAGGGGAGCTGTTTTTT.